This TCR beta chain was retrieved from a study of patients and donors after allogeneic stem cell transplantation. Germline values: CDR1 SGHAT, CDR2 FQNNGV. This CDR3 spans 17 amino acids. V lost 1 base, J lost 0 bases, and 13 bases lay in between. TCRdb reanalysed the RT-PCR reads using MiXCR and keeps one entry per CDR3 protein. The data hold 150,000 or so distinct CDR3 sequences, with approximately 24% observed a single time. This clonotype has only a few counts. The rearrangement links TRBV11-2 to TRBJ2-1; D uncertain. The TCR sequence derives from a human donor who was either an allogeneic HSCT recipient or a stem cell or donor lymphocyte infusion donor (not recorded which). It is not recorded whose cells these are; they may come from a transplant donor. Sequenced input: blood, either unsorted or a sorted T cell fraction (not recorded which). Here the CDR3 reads CASSLVFKGRSYNEQFF. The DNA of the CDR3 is TGTGCCAGCAGCTTAGTATTCAAGGGTCGCTCCTACAATGAGCAGTTCTTC.